The clone carrying this T cell receptor beta chain was recorded a few times. Its target is unknown. Study conclusions and caveats: Greatest tumor Treg TCR overlap was with tumor naive CD4+ cells. In terms of TCR gene usage, tumor memory CD4+ T cells clustered together with blood and lymph node memory CD4+ cells, as well as with lymph node naive CD4+ cells.

TCRdb passed the 5' RACE reads through MiXCR, listing each CDR3 protein once. The table includes approximately 12,000 distinct CDR3 sequences, 40% to 55% detected once. CDR3 length equals 14 residues. The V gene lost 3 bases and the J gene lost 8 bases, with 16 bases spanning the gap. Per germline, CDR1 DFQATT and CDR2 SNEGSKA (reference sequence). The chain couples TRBV20-1 to TRBJ1-4; D might be TRBD1 (6 bases). The receptor comes from a female donor with breast cancer. Sample: tumor-infiltrating naive CD4+ T cells sorted from the breast tumor. Subset here: naive CD4+ T cells, CD4+CD45RA+CD25-. CDR3 protein: CSASSGGGQEKLFF. The CDR3 coding sequence is TGCAGTGCTAGTTCGGGGGGAGGACAGGAAAAACTGTTTTTT.